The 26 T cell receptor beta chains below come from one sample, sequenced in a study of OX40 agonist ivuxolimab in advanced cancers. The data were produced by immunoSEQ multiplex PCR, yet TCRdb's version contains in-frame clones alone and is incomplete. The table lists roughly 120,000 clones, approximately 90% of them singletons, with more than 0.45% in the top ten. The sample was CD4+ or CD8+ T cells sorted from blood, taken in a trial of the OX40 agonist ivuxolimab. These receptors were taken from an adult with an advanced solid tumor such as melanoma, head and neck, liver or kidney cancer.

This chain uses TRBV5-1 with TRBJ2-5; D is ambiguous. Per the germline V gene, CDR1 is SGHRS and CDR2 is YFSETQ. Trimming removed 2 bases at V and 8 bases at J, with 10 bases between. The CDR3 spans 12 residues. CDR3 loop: CASSFGVETQYF. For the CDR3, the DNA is TGCGCCAGCAGCTTTGGAGTGGAAACCCAGTACTTC.

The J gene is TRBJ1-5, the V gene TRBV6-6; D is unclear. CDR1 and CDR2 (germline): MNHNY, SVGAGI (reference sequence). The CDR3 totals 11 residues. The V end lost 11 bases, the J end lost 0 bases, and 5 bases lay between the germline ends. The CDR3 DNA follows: TGTGCCTTGGTTAGCAATCAGCCCCAGCATTTT. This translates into CALVSNQPQHF.

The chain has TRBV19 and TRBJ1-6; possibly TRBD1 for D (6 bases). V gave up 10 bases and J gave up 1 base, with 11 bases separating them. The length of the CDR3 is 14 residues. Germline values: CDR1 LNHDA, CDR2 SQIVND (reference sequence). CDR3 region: CATQQGSYNSPLHF. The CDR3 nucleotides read TGTGCCACGCAACAGGGTTCCTATAATTCACCCCTCCACTTT.

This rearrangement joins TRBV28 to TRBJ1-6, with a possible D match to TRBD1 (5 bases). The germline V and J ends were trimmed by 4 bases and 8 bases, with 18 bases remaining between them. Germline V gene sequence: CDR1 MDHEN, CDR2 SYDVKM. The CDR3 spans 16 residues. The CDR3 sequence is CASSSHTTGTYSPLHF. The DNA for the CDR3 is TGTGCCAGCAGTTCGCACACAACCGGGACCTATTCACCCCTCCACTTT.

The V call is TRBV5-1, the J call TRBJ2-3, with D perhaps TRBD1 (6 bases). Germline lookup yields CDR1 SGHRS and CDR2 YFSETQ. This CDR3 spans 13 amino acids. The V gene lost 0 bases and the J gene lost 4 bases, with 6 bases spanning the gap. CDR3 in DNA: TGCGCCAGCAGCTTGGGGGGGCCAGATACGCAGTATTTT. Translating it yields CASSLGGPDTQYF.

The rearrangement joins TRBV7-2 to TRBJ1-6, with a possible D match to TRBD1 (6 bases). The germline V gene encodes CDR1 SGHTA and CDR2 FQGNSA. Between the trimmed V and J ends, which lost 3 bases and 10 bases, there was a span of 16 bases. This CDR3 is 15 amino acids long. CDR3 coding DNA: TGTGCCAGCAGCTTTTCCCTACAGGGTCTGTCACCCCTCCACTTT. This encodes CASSFSLQGLSPLHF.

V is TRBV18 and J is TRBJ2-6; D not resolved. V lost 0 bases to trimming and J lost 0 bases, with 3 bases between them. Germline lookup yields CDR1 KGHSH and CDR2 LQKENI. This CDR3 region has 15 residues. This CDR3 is CASSPPHSGANVLTF. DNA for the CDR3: TGTGCCAGCTCACCACCGCACTCTGGGGCCAACGTCCTGACTTTC.

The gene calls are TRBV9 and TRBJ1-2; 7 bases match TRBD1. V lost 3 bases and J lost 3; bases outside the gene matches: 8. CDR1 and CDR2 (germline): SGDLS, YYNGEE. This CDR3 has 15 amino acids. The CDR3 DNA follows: TGTGCCAGCAGCGCCCAAGGGGGCTTGGACTATGGCTACACCTTC. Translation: CASSAQGGLDYGYTF.

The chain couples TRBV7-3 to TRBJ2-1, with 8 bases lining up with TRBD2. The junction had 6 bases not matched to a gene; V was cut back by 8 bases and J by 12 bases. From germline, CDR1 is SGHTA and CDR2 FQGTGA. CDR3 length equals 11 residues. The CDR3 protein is CASRGGRGQFF. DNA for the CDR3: TGTGCCAGCCGCGGGGGGCGAGGGCAGTTCTTC.

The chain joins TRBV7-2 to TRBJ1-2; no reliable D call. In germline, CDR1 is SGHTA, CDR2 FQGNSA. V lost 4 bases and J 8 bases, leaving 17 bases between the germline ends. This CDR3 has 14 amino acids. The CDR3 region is CASSSPPTEAGYTF. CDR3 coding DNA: TGTGCCAGCAGCTCCCCACCGACGGAGGCGGGCTACACCTTC.

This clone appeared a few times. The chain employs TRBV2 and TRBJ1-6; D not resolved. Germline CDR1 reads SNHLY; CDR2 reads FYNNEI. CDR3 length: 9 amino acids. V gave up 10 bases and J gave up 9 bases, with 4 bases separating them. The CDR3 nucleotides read TGTGCCAAGGGTTCACCCCTCCACTTT. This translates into CAKGSPLHF. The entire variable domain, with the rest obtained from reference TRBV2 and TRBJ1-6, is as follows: EPEVTQTPSHQVTQMGQEVILRCVPISNHLYFYWYRQILGQKVEFLVSFYNNEISEKSEIFDDQFSVERPDGSNFTLKIRSTKLEDSAMYFCAKGSPLHFGNGTRLTVT.

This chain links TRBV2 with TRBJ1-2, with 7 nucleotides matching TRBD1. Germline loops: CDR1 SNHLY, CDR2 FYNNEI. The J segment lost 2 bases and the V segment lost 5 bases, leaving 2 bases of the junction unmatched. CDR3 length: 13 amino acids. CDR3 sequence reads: CASSSDRNYGYTF. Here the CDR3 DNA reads TGTGCCAGCAGTTCGGACAGGAACTATGGCTACACCTTC. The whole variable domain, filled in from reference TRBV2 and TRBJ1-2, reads EPEVTQTPSHQVTQMGQEVILRCVPISNHLYFYWYRQILGQKVEFLVSFYNNEISEKSEIFDDQFSVERPDGSNFTLKIRSTKLEDSAMYFCASSSDRNYGYTFGSGTRLTVV.

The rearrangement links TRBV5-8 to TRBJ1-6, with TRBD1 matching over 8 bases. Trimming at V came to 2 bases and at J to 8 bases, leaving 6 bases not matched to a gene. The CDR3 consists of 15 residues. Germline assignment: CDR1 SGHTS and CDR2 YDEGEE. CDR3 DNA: TGTGCCAGCAGCTTCCGTGACAGGGGACATTCACCCCTCCACTTT. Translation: CASSFRDRGHSPLHF.

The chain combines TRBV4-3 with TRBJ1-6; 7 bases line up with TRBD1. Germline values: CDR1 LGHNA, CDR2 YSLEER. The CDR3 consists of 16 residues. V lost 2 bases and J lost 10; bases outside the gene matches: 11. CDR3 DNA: TGCGCCAGCAGCCAACTCCGGACAGGTCCCGGCTCACCCCTCCACTTT. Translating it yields CASSQLRTGPGSPLHF.

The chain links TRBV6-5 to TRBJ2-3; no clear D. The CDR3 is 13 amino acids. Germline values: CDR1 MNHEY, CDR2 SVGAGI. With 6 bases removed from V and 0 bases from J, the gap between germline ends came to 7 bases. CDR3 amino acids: CASSAPSTDTQYF. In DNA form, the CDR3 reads TGTGCCAGCAGCGCCCCCAGCACAGATACGCAGTATTTT.

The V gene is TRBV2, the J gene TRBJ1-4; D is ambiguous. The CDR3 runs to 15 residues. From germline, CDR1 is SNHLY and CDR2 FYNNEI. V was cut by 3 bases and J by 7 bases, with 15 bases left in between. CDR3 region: CASSESVTPGEKLFF. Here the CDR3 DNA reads TGTGCCAGCAGTGAGTCGGTAACCCCGGGTGAAAAACTGTTTTTT.

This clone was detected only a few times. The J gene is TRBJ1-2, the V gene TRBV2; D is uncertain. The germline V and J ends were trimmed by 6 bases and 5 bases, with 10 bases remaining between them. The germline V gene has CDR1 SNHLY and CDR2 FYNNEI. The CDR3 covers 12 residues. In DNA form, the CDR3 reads TGTGCCAGCAGCGGGGTGACGTATGGCTACACCTTC. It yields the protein CASSGVTYGYTF.

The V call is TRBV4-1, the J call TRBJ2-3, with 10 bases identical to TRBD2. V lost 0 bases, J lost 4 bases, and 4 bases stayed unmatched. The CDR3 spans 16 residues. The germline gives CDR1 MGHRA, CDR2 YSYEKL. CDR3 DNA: TGCGCCAGCAGCCAAGACATAGCGGGGGGCCCAGATACGCAGTATTTT. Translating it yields CASSQDIAGGPDTQYF.

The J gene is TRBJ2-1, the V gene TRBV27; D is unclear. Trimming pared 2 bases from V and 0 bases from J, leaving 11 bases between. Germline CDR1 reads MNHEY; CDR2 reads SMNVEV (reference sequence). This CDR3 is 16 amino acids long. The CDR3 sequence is CASSLDVRSSYNEQFF. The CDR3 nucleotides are TGTGCCAGCAGTTTAGATGTTCGGAGCTCCTACAATGAGCAGTTCTTC.

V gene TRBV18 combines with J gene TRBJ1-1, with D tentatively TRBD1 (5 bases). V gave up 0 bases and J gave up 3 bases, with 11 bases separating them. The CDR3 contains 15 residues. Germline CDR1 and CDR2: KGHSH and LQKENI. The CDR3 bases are TGTGCCAGCTCACCACCGAATTGGGGGGACACTGAAGCTTTCTTT. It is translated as CASSPPNWGDTEAFF.

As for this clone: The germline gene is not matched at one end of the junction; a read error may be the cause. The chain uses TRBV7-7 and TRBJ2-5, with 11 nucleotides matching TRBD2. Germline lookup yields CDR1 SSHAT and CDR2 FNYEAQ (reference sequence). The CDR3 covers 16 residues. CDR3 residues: CASSSPGLAAQETQYF. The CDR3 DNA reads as TGTGCTAGCAGCTCCCCGGGACTAGCGGCTCAAGAGACCCAGTACTTC.

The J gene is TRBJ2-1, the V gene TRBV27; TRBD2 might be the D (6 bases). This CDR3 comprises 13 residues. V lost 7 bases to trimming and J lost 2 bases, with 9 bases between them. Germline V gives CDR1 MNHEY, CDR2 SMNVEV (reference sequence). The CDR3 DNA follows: TGTGCCAGCAAGGAGGGGCCCTACAATGAGCAGTTCTTC. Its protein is CASKEGPYNEQFF.

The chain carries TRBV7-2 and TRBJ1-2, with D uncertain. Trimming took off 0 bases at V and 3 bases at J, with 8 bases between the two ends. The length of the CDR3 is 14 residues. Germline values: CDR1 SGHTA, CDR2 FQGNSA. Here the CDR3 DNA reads TGTGCCAGCAGCTTAGCGGTGAGGTACTATGGCTACACCTTC. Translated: CASSLAVRYYGYTF.

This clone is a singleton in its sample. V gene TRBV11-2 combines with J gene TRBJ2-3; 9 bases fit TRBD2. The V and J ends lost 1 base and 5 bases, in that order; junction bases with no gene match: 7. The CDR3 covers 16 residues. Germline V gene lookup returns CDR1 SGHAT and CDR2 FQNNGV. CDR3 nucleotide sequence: TGTGCCAGCAGCTTAGGTGCGGGGGGGTTCCTAGATACGCAGTATTTT. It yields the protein CASSLGAGGFLDTQYF. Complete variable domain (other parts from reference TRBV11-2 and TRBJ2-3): EAGVAQSPRYKIIEKRQSVAFWCNPISGHATLYWYQQILGQGPKLLIQFQNNGVVDDSQLPKDRFSAERLKGVDSTLKIQPAKLEDSAVYLCASSLGAGGFLDTQYFGPGTRLTVL.

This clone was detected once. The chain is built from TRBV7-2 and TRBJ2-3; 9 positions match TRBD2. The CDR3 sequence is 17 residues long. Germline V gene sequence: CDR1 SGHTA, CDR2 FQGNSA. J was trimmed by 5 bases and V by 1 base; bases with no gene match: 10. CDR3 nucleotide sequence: TGTGCCAGCAGCTTAGGGGTAGCGGGGGCTTCTGGAGATACGCAGTATTTT. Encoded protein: CASSLGVAGASGDTQYF.

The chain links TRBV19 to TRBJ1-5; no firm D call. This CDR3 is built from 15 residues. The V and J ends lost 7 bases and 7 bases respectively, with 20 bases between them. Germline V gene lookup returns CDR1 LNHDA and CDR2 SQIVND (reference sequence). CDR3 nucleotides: TGTGCCAGTACCTCCGACACTTTTGGGTTACAGCCCCAGCATTTT. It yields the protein CASTSDTFGLQPQHF.